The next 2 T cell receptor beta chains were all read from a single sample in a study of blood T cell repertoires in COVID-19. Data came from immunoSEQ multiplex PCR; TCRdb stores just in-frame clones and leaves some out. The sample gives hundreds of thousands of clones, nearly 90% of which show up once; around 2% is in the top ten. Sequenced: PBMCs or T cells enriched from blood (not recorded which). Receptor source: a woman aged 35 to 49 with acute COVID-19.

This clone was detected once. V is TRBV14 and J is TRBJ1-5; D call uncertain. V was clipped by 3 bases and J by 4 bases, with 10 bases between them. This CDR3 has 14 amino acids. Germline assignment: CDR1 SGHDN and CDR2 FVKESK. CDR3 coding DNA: TGTGCCAGCAGCCAGTCTGGCAGGAATCAGCCCCAGCATTTT. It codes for CASSQSGRNQPQHF.

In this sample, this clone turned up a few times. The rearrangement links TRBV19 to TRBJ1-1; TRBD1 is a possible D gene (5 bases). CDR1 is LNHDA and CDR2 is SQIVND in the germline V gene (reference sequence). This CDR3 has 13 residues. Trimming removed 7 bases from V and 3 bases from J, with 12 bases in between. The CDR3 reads CASTPKGDTEAFF. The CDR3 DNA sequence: TGTGCCAGTACCCCAAAAGGGGACACTGAAGCTTTCTTT.